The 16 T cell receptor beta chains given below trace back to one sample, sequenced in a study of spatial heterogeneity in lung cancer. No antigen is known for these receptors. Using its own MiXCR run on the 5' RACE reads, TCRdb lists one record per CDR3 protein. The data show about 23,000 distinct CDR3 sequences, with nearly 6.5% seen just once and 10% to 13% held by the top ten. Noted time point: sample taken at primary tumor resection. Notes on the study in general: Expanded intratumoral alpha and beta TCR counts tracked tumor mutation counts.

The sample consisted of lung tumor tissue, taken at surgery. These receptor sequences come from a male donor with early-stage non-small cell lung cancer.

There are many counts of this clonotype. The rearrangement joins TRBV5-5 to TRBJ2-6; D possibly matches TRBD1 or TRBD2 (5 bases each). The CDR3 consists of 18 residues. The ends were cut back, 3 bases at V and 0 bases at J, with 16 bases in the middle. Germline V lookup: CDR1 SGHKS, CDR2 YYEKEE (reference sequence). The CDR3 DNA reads TGTGCCAGCAGCTGGGGGTGGACTTCCAGCTCTGGGGCCAACGTCCTGACTTTC. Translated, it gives CASSWGWTSSSGANVLTF.

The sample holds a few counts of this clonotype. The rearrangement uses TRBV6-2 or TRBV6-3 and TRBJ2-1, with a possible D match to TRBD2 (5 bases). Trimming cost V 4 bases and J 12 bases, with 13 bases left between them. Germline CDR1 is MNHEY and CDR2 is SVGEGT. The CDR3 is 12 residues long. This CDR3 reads CASSSAPGGQFF. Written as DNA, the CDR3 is TGTGCCAGCAGTTCAGCGCCTGGAGGGCAGTTCTTC.

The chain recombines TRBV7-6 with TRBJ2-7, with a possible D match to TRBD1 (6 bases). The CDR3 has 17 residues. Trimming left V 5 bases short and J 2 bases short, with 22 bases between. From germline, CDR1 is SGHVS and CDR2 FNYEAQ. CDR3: CASSRKQGQPETYEQYF. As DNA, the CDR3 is TGTGCCAGCAGCCGGAAACAGGGACAACCTGAAACCTACGAGCAGTACTTC. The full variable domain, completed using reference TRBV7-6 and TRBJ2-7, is GAGVSQSPRYKVTKRGQDVALRCDPISGHVSLYWYRQALGQGPEFLTYFNYEAQQDKSGLPNDRFSAERPEGSISTLTIQRTEQRDSAMYRCASSRKQGQPETYEQYFGPGTRLTVT.

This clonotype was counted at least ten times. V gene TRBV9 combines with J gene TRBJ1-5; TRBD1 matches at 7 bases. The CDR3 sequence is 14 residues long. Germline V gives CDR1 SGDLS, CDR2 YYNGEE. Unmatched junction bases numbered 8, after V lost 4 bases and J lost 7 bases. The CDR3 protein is CASSNDRVGQPQHF. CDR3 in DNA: TGTGCCAGCAGCAATGACAGGGTGGGCCAGCCCCAGCATTTT. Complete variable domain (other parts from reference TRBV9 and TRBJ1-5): DSGVTQTPKHLITATGQRVTLRCSPRSGDLSVYWYQQSLDQGLQFLIQYYNGEERAKGNILERFSAQQFPDLHSELNLSSLELGDSALYFCASSNDRVGQPQHFGDGTRLSIL.

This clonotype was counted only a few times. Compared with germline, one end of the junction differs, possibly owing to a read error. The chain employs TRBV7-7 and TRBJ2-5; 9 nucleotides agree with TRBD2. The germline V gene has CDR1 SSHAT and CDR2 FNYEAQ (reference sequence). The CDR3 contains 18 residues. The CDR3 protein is CASSSTASGEMAQETQYF. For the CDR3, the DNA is TGTGCTAGCAGCTCGACGGCTAGCGGGGAAATGGCACAAGAGACCCAGTACTTC.

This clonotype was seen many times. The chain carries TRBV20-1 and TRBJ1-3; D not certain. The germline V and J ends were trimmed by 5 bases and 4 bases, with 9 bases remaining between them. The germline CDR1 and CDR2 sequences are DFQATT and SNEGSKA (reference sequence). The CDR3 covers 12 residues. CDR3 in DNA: TGCAGTGCTCACGCTACAGGAAACACCATATATTTT. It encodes CSAHATGNTIYF.

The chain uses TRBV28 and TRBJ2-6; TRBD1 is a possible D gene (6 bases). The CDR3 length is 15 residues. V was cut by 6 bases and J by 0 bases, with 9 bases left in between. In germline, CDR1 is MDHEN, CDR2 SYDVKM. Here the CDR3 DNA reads TGTGCCAGCAGGGAACAGGGCTCTGGGGCCAACGTCCTGACTTTC. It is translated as CASREQGSGANVLTF.

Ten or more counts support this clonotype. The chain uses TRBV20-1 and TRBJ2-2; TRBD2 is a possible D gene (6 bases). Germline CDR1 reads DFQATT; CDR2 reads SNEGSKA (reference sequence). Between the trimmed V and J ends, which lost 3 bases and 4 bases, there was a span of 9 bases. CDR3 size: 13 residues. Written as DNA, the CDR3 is TGCAGTGCTAGCGGGAGTAGCACCGGGGAGCTGTTTTTT. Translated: CSASGSSTGELFF.

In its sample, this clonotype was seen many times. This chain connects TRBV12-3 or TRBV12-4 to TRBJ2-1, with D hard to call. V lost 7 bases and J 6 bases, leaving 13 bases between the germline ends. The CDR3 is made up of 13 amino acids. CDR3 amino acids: CASTSSTSNEQFF. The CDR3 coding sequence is TGTGCCAGCACCTCATCAACCAGCAATGAGCAGTTCTTC.

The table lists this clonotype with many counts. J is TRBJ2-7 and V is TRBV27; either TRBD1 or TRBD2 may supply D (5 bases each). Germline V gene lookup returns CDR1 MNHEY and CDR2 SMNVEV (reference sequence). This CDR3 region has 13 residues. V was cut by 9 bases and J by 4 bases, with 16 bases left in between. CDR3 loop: CASSGTNRYEQYF. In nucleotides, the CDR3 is TGTGCCAGTTCCGGGACGAATAGGTACGAGCAGTACTTC.

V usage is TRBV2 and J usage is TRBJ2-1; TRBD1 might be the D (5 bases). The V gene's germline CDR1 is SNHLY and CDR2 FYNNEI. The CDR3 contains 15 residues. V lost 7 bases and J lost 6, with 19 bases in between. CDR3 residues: CASNSGSGWANEQFF. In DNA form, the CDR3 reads TGTGCCAGCAACTCAGGGTCAGGTTGGGCCAATGAGCAGTTCTTC. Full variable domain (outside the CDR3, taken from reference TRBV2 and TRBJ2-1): EPEVTQTPSHQVTQMGQEVILRCVPISNHLYFYWYRQILGQKVEFLVSFYNNEISEKSEIFDDQFSVERPDGSNFTLKIRSTKLEDSAMYFCASNSGSGWANEQFFGPGTRLTVL.

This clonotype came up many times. CDR3 amino acids: CSARPQSEQYF. In DNA form, the CDR3 reads TGCAGTGCTAGACCCCAGAGTGAGCAGTACTTC. This rearrangement joins TRBV20-1 to TRBJ2-7; no clear D. The CDR3 extends over 11 amino acids. Trimming pared 2 bases from V and 7 bases from J, leaving 9 bases between. CDR1 is DFQATT and CDR2 is SNEGSKA in the germline V gene (reference sequence).

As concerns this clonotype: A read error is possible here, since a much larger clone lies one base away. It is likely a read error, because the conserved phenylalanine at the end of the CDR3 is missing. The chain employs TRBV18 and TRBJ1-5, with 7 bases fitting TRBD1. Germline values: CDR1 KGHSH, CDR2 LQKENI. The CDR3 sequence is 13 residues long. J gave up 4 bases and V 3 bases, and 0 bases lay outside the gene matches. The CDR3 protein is CASSPTGNQPQHL. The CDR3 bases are TGTGCCAGCTCACCGACAGGGAATCAGCCCCAGCATCTT.

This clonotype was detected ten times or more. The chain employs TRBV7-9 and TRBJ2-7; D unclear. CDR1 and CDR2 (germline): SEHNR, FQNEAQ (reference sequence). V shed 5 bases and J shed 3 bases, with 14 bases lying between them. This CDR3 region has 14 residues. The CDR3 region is CASSHPGSNYEQYF. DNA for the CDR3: TGTGCCAGCAGCCACCCCGGGTCAAACTACGAGCAGTACTTC.

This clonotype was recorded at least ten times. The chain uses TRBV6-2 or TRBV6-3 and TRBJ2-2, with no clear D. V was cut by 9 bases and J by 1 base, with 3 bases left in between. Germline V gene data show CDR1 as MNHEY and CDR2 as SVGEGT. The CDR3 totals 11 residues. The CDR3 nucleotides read TGTGCCAGTAGGAACACCGGGGAGCTGTTTTTT. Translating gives CASRNTGELFF.

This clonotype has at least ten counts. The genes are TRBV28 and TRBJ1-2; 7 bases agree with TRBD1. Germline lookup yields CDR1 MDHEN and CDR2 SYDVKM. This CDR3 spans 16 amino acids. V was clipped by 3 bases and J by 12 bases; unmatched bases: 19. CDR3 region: CASSFPARTGKSGHTF. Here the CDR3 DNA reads TGTGCCAGCAGTTTCCCTGCCCGGACAGGAAAGAGCGGGCACACCTTC.